Listed here are 10 T cell receptor beta chains from one sample, sequenced in a study of CD8 T cells in Susac syndrome. Reverse transcription of roughly 0.5 to 1 ug RNA was performed with random hexamers. Each CDR3 protein is one row after TCRdb ran MiXCR on the immunoSEQ multiplex PCR reads. The repertoire holds 150,000 or so distinct CDR3 sequences, less than 95% seen once, with about 0.095% in the top ten. The sample consisted of CD4+ T cells from PBMCs. Every receptor here comes from a human donor with multiple sclerosis.

The CDR3 loop reads CSASAAYGYTF. The CDR3 DNA reads as TGCAGTGCTAGCGCGGCCTATGGCTACACCTTC. V usage is TRBV20-1 and J usage is TRBJ1-2; D is ambiguous. CDR3 length equals 11 residues. Between the trimmed V and J ends, which lost 3 bases and 4 bases, there was a span of 6 bases. The germline gives CDR1 DFQATT, CDR2 SNEGSKA (reference sequence).

The count of this clonotype is one. The chain joins TRBV7-2 to TRBJ2-1, with 9 bases identical to TRBD2. V lost 5 bases and J lost 6; bases outside the gene matches: 8. The CDR3 is 15 amino acids. Germline values: CDR1 SGHTA, CDR2 FQGNSA. The CDR3 DNA follows: TGTGCCAGCAGCCGGTCGGTAGCGGGAGCCAATGAGCAGTTCTTC. Its protein product is CASSRSVAGANEQFF.

The chain carries TRBV15 and TRBJ2-4, with a possible D match to TRBD2 (5 bases). With 0 bases removed from V and 2 bases from J, the gap between germline ends came to 17 bases. CDR3 length equals 18 residues. Germline-derived CDR1 and CDR2 are LNHNV and YYDKDF (reference sequence). Written as DNA, the CDR3 is TGTGCCACCAGCAGAGATCGAGGGAACGTATATCCCAAAAACATTCAGTACTTC. It translates to CATSRDRGNVYPKNIQYF.

The chain has TRBV20-1 and TRBJ2-6; D remains ambiguous. This CDR3 spans 14 amino acids. Germline assignment: CDR1 DFQATT and CDR2 SNEGSKA (reference sequence). Trimming took 3 bases from V and 4 from J, leaving 10 bases between them. In DNA form, the CDR3 reads TGCAGTGCTAGTTGGGTAAACGGGGCCAACGTCCTGACTTTC. It specifies CSASWVNGANVLTF.

The chain carries TRBV6-1 and TRBJ2-1, with 12 bases that match TRBD2. CDR1 is MNHNS and CDR2 is SASEGT in the germline V gene. The CDR3 has 15 residues. The trim removed 6 bases at V and 5 bases at J, leaving 5 bases unmatched. CDR3 DNA: TGTGCCAGCAGAGGAAGGACTAGCGGGAACAATGAGCAGTTCTTC. Its protein is CASRGRTSGNNEQFF.

The CDR3 region is CATGLTTTNEQFF. CDR3 coding DNA: TGTGCCACCGGACTTACTACGACGAATGAGCAGTTCTTC. The chain combines TRBV24-1 with TRBJ2-1; the D gene is possibly TRBD2 (5 bases). The CDR3 loop spans 13 amino acids. Per the germline V gene, CDR1 is KGHDR and CDR2 is SFDVKD. V was trimmed by 9 bases and J by 7 bases, leaving 15 bases between them.

The chain recombines TRBV27 with TRBJ2-5, with 7 positions matching TRBD2. The germline V gene has CDR1 MNHEY and CDR2 SMNVEV (reference sequence). The CDR3 totals 15 residues. V shed 3 bases and J 3 bases; nucleotides not matched to a gene: 7. This CDR3 reads CASSFWGRAEETQYF. CDR3 nucleotides: TGTGCCAGCAGTTTCTGGGGGAGGGCCGAAGAGACCCAGTACTTC.

The chain employs TRBV6-5 and TRBJ2-1; D is unresolved. CDR1 and CDR2 (germline): MNHEY, SVGAGI. CDR3 length: 14 amino acids. Trimming took 6 bases from V and 7 from J, leaving 16 bases between them. The CDR3 bases are TGTGCCAGCAGGTCCGAGGCCTGGGTAAATGAGCAGTTCTTC. It is translated as CASRSEAWVNEQFF.

J is TRBJ1-4 and V is TRBV2, with D tentatively TRBD1 (5 bases). The CDR3 covers 15 residues. Between the trimmed V and J ends, which lost 6 bases and 4 bases, there was a span of 15 bases. CDR1 and CDR2 (germline): SNHLY, FYNNEI. The CDR3 here is CASSLQGSNNEKLFF. CDR3 DNA sequence: TGTGCCAGCAGCCTCCAGGGCAGCAATAATGAAAAACTGTTTTTT.

The chain carries TRBV2 and TRBJ1-2; 9 bases match TRBD1. V was pared by 5 bases and J by 5 bases, with 9 bases of the junction left unmatched. The CDR3 runs 15 residues. Germline V gene sequence: CDR1 SNHLY, CDR2 FYNNEI. For the CDR3, the DNA is TGTGCCAGCAGTCCCGGGACAGGGCCCTGGTATGGCTACACCTTC. Protein: CASSPGTGPWYGYTF.